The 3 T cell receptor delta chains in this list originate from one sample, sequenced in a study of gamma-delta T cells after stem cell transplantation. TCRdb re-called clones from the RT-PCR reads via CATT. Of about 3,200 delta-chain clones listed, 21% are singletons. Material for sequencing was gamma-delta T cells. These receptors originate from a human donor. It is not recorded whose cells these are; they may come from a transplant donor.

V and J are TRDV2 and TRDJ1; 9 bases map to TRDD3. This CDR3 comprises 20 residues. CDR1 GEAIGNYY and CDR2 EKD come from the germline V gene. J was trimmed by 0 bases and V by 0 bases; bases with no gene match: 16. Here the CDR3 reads CACDTVRTGGHKQYTDKLIF. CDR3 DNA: TGTGCCTGTGACACCGTTCGGACTGGGGGACATAAACAGTACACCGATAAACTCATCTTT.

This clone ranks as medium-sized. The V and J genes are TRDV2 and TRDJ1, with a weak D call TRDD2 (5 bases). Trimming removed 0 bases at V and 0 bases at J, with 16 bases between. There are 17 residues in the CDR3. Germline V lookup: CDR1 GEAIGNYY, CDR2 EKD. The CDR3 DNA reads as TGTGCCTGTGACACCCTCCTTCGGAGGGACGACACCGATAAACTCATCTTT. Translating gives CACDTLLRRDDTDKLIF.

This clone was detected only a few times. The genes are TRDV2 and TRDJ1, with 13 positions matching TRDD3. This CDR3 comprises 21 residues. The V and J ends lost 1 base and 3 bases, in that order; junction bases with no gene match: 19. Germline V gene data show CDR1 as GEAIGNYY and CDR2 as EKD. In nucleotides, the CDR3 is TGTGCCTGTGACACGGTGGGACTGGGGGATACGCGGGGGCCACGGGCCGATAAACTCATCTTT. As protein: CACDTVGLGDTRGPRADKLIF.